This T cell receptor (beta chain) was profiled in a study of tumor-infiltrating lymphocytes in primary liver carcinoma. It was unsorted whole blood that yielded blood RNA, and germline DNA was also extracted. CDR1 is SNHLY and CDR2 is FYNNEI in the germline V gene. The CDR3 totals 14 residues. The V end was cut by 9 bases, the J end by 5 bases, with 20 bases between. With a constant-region primer, TCR beta cDNA was made from about 0.55 ug of total RNA. ARM-PCR was slightly modified, and three nested multiplex PCR rounds with it gave rise to the TCR beta libraries. PCR rounds one and two used TRBV1-TRBV30 forward primers with a C-beta reverse primer for approximately 11 cycles each. From the multiplex PCR reads, TCRdb called clonotypes with MiXCR, one entry per CDR3 protein. The repertoire holds about 200,000 distinct CDR3 sequences, with roughly 61% as singletons.

The sequence was obtained from a woman in her sixties or seventies with primary liver carcinoma and hepatitis B virus infection. The genes are TRBV2 and TRBJ2-7, with D hard to call. The sample was peripheral blood. The CDR3 coding sequence is TGTGCCAGAAGAAACCGACCGAACGTTCACGAGCAGTACTTC. It yields the protein CARRNRPNVHEQYF.